This T cell receptor beta chain was identified during a study of blood T cell repertoires in COVID-19. Across the study: From the United States, Italy and Spain came samples of acute and convalescent COVID-19.

V gave up 4 bases and J gave up 6 bases, with 9 bases separating them. The CDR3 length is 13 residues. Germline V gene sequence: CDR1 KGHDR, CDR2 SFDVKD. Methods used by the authors: For nucleated cells, counts were estimated from reference gene primer amplification. Profiling relied on immunoSEQ multiplex PCR, and the TCRdb table lists in-frame clones only, not all of them. V and J calls plus clone size are reproduced from that table; the DNA served to infer D and trimming. The sample holds some 200,000 clones, about 86% seen once. The J gene is TRBJ2-1, the V gene TRBV24-1; possibly TRBD1 for D (6 bases). The sequence came from an older woman with acute or convalescent COVID-19. Sequencing input: peripheral blood. The DNA of the CDR3 is TGTGCCACCAGTGACCCGGACAGCAATGAGCAGTTCTTC. This sequence encodes CATSDPDSNEQFF.